The clone carrying this T cell receptor (beta chain) was observed a few times. Antigen unknown. The source of the sample is a study of cytomegalovirus exposure and HLA in healthy donors. Study observations and caveats: Roughly uniform depth of sequencing across donors was assumed in presence/absence analyses.

V was clipped by 4 bases and J by 0 bases, with 14 bases between them. CDR3 length: 16 amino acids. The germline gives CDR1 SGHDT, CDR2 YYEEEE. PCR primers comprised 60 Vbeta and 13 Jbeta primers. Measured with immunoSEQ multiplex PCR; TCRdb has only the in-frame clones, and not every one. The sample shows more than 85,000 clones, 73% of them seen only once. The receptor comes from a man in his forties or fifties in good health and CMV-seronegative. Specimen: PBMCs. This chain connects TRBV5-6 to TRBJ2-1, with TRBD2 as a possible D gene (6 bases). CDR3 in DNA: TGTGCCAGCAGCCCCGCCGTGCGGGGCTCCTACAATGAGCAGTTCTTC. Translated, it gives CASSPAVRGSYNEQFF.